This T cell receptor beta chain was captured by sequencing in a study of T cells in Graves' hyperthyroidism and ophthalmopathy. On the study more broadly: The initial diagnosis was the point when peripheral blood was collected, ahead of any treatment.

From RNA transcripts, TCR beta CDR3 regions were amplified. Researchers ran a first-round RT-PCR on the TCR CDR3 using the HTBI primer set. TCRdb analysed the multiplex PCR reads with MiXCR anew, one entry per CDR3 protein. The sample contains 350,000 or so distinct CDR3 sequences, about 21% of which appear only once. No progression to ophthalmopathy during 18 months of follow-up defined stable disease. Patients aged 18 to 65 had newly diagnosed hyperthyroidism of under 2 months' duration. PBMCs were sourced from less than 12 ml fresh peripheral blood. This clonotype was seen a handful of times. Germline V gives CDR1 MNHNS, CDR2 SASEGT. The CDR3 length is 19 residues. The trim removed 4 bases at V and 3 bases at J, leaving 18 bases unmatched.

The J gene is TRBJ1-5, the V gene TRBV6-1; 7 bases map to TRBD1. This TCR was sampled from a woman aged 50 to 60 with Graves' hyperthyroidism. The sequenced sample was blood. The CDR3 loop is CASSASDRDYTPPNQPQHF. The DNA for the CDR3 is TGTGCCAGCAGTGCCTCTGACAGGGATTATACACCCCCCAATCAGCCCCAGCATTTT.